Shown below are 13 T cell receptor beta chains from a single sample sequenced in a study of cytomegalovirus exposure and HLA in healthy donors. 60 Vbeta and 13 Jbeta primers were used in PCR. Clones were sequenced by immunoSEQ multiplex PCR, and TCRdb holds only the in-frame ones, with some missing. The table has 160,000 or so clones, about 65% seen once. The sequenced sample was PBMCs. Receptors were obtained from a young woman in good health and CMV-seronegative.

The chain has TRBV19 and TRBJ1-5; D not resolved. The V gene's germline CDR1 is LNHDA and CDR2 SQIVND (reference sequence). V dropped 5 bases and J dropped 6 bases, with 8 bases sitting between them. This CDR3 spans 12 amino acids. CDR3 residues: CASSDTGQPQHF. The CDR3 nucleotides read TGTGCCAGTAGTGATACTGGTCAGCCCCAGCATTTT.

This clone was seen only a few times. The CDR3 loop is CAISERAGGDHEQYF. CDR3 DNA sequence: TGTGCCATCAGTGAGAGGGCAGGGGGTGACCACGAGCAGTACTTC. The V call is TRBV10-3, the J call TRBJ2-7, with TRBD1 matching 7 bases. Germline CDR1 and CDR2: ENHRY and SYGVKD. The CDR3 consists of 15 residues. Unmatched junction bases numbered 9, after V lost 2 bases and J lost 5 bases.

The rearrangement links TRBV28 to TRBJ1-1; weak D call: TRBD1 (5 bases). CDR1 is MDHEN, CDR2 SYDVKM, per germline. The CDR3 is 17 residues long. Trimming took off 3 bases at V and 0 bases at J, with 17 bases between the two ends. The CDR3 region has the DNA TGTGCCAGCAGTTTCCTTAACTCAGGGTATTTGAACACTGAAGCTTTCTTT. Translated: CASSFLNSGYLNTEAFF.

J is TRBJ1-2 and V is TRBV2; D is perhaps TRBD1 (5 bases). In germline, CDR1 is SNHLY, CDR2 FYNNEI. The CDR3 is made up of 12 amino acids. V gave up 1 base and J gave up 8 bases, with 8 bases separating them. Here the CDR3 DNA reads TGTGCCAGCAGTGAAGGTCCAGGGGGCTACACCTTC. Amino acid sequence: CASSEGPGGYTF.

DNA of the CDR3: TGTGCCAGCAGCCTAGGGACAGGGGGTGCCGGCTATGGCTACACCTTC. It specifies CASSLGTGGAGYGYTF. The chain employs TRBV5-4 and TRBJ1-2, with TRBD1 identical over 11 bases. The CDR3 consists of 16 residues. The germline V gene encodes CDR1 SGHNT and CDR2 YYREEE (reference sequence). V was clipped by 4 bases and J by 4 bases; unmatched bases: 9.

The rearrangement uses TRBV28 and TRBJ1-5; D is perhaps TRBD1 (5 bases). Per the germline V gene, CDR1 is MDHEN and CDR2 is SYDVKM. The CDR3 is made up of 14 amino acids. V lost 3 bases and J 7 bases, leaving 13 bases between the germline ends. The CDR3 DNA is TGTGCCAGCAGTTTGCATGGGGGAGGCCAGCCCCAGCATTTT. Its translation: CASSLHGGGQPQHF. The variable domain in full, completed from reference TRBV28 and TRBJ1-5, reads DVKVTQSSRYLVKRTGEKVFLECVQDMDHENMFWYRQDPGLGLRLIYFSYDVKMKEKGDIPEGYSVSREKKERFSLILESASTNQTSMYLCASSLHGGGQPQHFGDGTRLSIL.

The chain uses TRBV5-4 and TRBJ2-5; 7 nucleotides align to TRBD1. V trimming: 4 bases; J trimming: 1 base; junction bases outside the gene matches: 4. This CDR3 has 14 amino acids. Germline CDR1 is SGHNT and CDR2 is YYREEE (reference sequence). CDR3: CASSTGDSQETQYF. CDR3 DNA sequence: TGTGCCAGCAGCACAGGGGACAGCCAAGAGACCCAGTACTTC.

The gene calls are TRBV27 and TRBJ1-5; D uncertain. CDR3 length: 14 residues. Trimming took 3 bases from V and 0 from J, leaving 6 bases between them. The germline CDR1 and CDR2 sequences are MNHEY and SMNVEV (reference sequence). The CDR3 sequence: CASSLHYSNQPQHF. DNA of the CDR3: TGTGCCAGCAGTTTGCACTATAGCAATCAGCCCCAGCATTTT.

The chain is built from TRBV6-5 and TRBJ2-7; D uncertain. The CDR3 sequence is 14 residues long. Germline V gene sequence: CDR1 MNHEY, CDR2 SVGAGI. Trimming shortened V by 4 bases and J by 6 bases, and 16 bases separated the two germline ends. The CDR3 sequence: CASSLTWASFEQYF. CDR3 nucleotide sequence: TGTGCCAGCAGTTTGACGTGGGCTTCTTTCGAGCAGTACTTC.

The chain links TRBV7-9 to TRBJ1-5; TRBD1 might be the D (6 bases). This CDR3 has 16 amino acids. Per germline, CDR1 SEHNR and CDR2 FQNEAQ (reference sequence). V lost 0 bases, J lost 2 bases, and 11 bases lay in between. The DNA of the CDR3 is TGTGCCAGCAGCTTAGCGCGCGCAGGGGGCAATCAGCCCCAGCATTTT. Translating it yields CASSLARAGGNQPQHF.

This clone has just one count. The rearrangement joins TRBV5-4 to TRBJ1-1; 10 bases fit TRBD1. The CDR3 loop spans 18 amino acids. Looked up from germline, CDR1 is SGHNT and CDR2 is YYREEE (reference sequence). The ends lost 0 bases at V and 0 bases at J; junction bases unmatched: 8. The CDR3 DNA follows: TGTGCCAGCAGCTTGGGGCCGGGGACAGGGGTTTTGAACACTGAAGCTTTCTTT. This sequence encodes CASSLGPGTGVLNTEAFF.

The chain employs TRBV4-2 and TRBJ1-3; D gene unclear. Germline values: CDR1 LGHNA, CDR2 YNFKEQ. V lost 0 bases and J 1 base, leaving 7 bases between the germline ends. This CDR3 comprises 15 residues. CDR3 coding DNA: TGTGCCAGCAGCCAAGATGTCGAGTCTGGAAACACCATATATTTT. Translation: CASSQDVESGNTIYF.

This clone was seen a few times. The chain carries TRBV6-5 and TRBJ2-7; 7 bases line up with TRBD1. The V gene's germline CDR1 is MNHEY and CDR2 SVGAGI. The CDR3 extends over 14 amino acids. Losses at the gene ends were 4 bases for V and 2 bases for J; bases not matched to a gene: 5. DNA for the CDR3: TGTGCCAGCAGTTCGAGGGACAGTACCTACGAGCAGTACTTC. Translated, it gives CASSSRDSTYEQYF.